The source of this T cell receptor (beta chain) is a study of beta chain features in type 1 diabetes. Study-wide results and caveats: PCR might preferentially amplify shorter templates, equally in patients and controls. The question of HLA type influencing TCRB rearrangement was one that remained unresolved here. Within the patient group, naive, central memory and Treg TCRB repertoires appeared more similar to each other than within healthy donors. Patients with type 1 diabetes showed fewer VDJ junction insertions and more deletions. In all four CD4+ subsets, TCRB CDR3 length was significantly, moderately reduced in type 1 diabetes.

Expressed TCRB transcripts were sequenced because the entire RNA isolate underwent reverse transcription. Using immunoSEQ multiplex PCR, the repertoire was profiled, and TCRdb retains in-frame clones only, with some absent. The sample carries about 240,000 clones, roughly 13% recorded once. Remarks on this clone: Its specificity is not known.

After removal of 7 bases from V and 0 bases from J, the junction contained 7 bases not matched to a gene. Germline V gives CDR1 SQVTM, CDR2 ANQGSEA. CDR3 size: 14 residues. The TCR comes from a man aged 30-40 years with type 1 diabetes. What was sequenced was naive CD4+ T cells from blood. The genes are TRBV29-1 and TRBJ2-7, with 9 positions matching TRBD1. CDR3 sequence reads: CSASTGGGSYEQYF. CDR3 coding DNA: TGCAGCGCCTCGACAGGGGGGGGCTCCTACGAGCAGTACTTC.